These 10 T cell receptor beta chains were all obtained from the same sample, sequenced in a study of blood T cell repertoires in COVID-19. The assay was immunoSEQ multiplex PCR, and TCRdb's table has in-frame clones only and misses some. The table has 120,000 or so clones, around 80% seen once; the top ten hold about 18%. Material for sequencing was peripheral blood. Every receptor here comes from a young man with COVID-19, enrolled during active disease.

This clone showed up just once. The gene calls are TRBV24-1 and TRBJ1-2, with 8 bases that match TRBD1. The CDR3 is 15 amino acids. Germline V gene sequence: CDR1 KGHDR, CDR2 SFDVKD. With V trimmed by 3 bases and J by 1 base, 3 bases remained unmatched. CDR3 amino acids: CATSDPGQGNYGYTF. The CDR3 DNA reads TGTGCCACCAGTGATCCAGGACAGGGTAACTATGGCTACACCTTC.

The chain couples TRBV7-2 to TRBJ1-6, with a tentative D call TRBD1 (6 bases). Looked up from germline, CDR1 is SGHTA and CDR2 is FQGNSA. The CDR3 contains 16 residues. The V end was cut by 5 bases, the J end by 7 bases, with 18 bases between. CDR3 loop: CASSRSRGVRNSPLHF. The CDR3 region has the DNA TGTGCCAGCAGCCGGTCCAGGGGAGTACGAAATTCACCCCTCCACTTT.

The chain combines TRBV2 with TRBJ1-1; the D is unclear. CDR3 size: 15 residues. From germline, CDR1 is SNHLY and CDR2 FYNNEI. The V and J ends lost 8 bases and 7 bases respectively, with 23 bases between them. The DNA of the CDR3 is TGTGCCAGCTGGCCCGGGAGGATGGGCGTAAATGAAGCTTTCTTT. Amino acids: CASWPGRMGVNEAFF.

The V call is TRBV5-1, the J call TRBJ1-1; the D is unclear. This CDR3 is 15 amino acids long. V lost 0 bases and J 4 bases, leaving 13 bases between the germline ends. Germline V lookup: CDR1 SGHRS, CDR2 YFSETQ. In nucleotides, the CDR3 is TGCGCCAGCAGCTTGGAGGAGGGTATCCCCACTGAAGCTTTCTTT. This translates into CASSLEEGIPTEAFF.

The CDR3 DNA sequence: TGCAGCGTTGAAATCCAGGGGACCATCTATGGCTACACCTTC. Translated: CSVEIQGTIYGYTF. The chain recombines TRBV29-1 with TRBJ1-2, with D perhaps matching TRBD1 (6 bases). The CDR3 runs 14 residues. Germline-derived CDR1 and CDR2 are SQVTM and ANQGSEA. The V end lost 2 bases, the J end lost 4 bases, and 14 bases lay between the germline ends. The full variable domain, with the rest looked up from reference TRBV29-1 and TRBJ1-2, is SAVISQKPSRDICQRGTSLTIQCQVDSQVTMMFWYRQQPGQSLTLIATANQGSEATYESGFVIDKFPISRPNLTFSTLTVSNMSPEDSSIYLCSVEIQGTIYGYTFGSGTRLTVV.

V and J are TRBV7-2 and TRBJ1-2, with 7 positions matching TRBD1. V lost 3 bases, J lost 1 base, and 2 bases stayed unmatched. Germline assignment: CDR1 SGHTA and CDR2 FQGNSA. This CDR3 region has 14 residues. In DNA, the CDR3 is TGTGCCAGCAGCTTTTCAGGGGGTAACTATGGCTACACCTTC. Protein: CASSFSGGNYGYTF.

On this clone itself: One end of the junction does not line up with germline, which may come from a read error. V gene TRBV14 combines with J gene TRBJ1-1; D gene ambiguous. Germline CDR1 is SGHDN and CDR2 is FVKESK. The CDR3 spans 13 residues. DNA for the CDR3: TGTGCCAGCAGCCCCCCCCTCAACAGTGAAGCTTTCTTT. It specifies CASSPPLNSEAFF.

With respect to this clone: Other DNA sequences in the sample encode the same CDR3. V gene TRBV5-1 combines with J gene TRBJ2-5; D not resolved. The ends were cut back, 1 base at V and 2 bases at J, with 6 bases in the middle. The CDR3 sequence is 13 residues long. The germline gives CDR1 SGHRS, CDR2 YFSETQ. In DNA form, the CDR3 reads TGCGCCAGCAGCTTGAATATTCAAGAGACCCAGTACTTC. It codes for CASSLNIQETQYF.

The chain combines TRBV5-1 with TRBJ1-2; D is ambiguous. Looked up from germline, CDR1 is SGHRS and CDR2 is YFSETQ. The CDR3 loop spans 14 amino acids. Trimming shortened V by 0 bases and J by 5 bases, and 11 bases separated the two germline ends. The CDR3 DNA reads TGCGCCAGCAGCTTGGCCGACGCTAGTTATGGCTACACCTTC. Protein product: CASSLADASYGYTF.

Only a few counts were recorded for this clone. V and J are TRBV6-5 and TRBJ2-2; 7 bases line up with TRBD2. CDR1 is MNHEY, CDR2 SVGAGI, per germline. Unmatched junction bases numbered 1, after V lost 1 base and J lost 2 bases. The CDR3 loop spans 15 amino acids. CDR3 in DNA: TGTGCCAGCAGTTACTTGGGACTAAACACCGGGGAGCTGTTTTTT. This sequence encodes CASSYLGLNTGELFF.